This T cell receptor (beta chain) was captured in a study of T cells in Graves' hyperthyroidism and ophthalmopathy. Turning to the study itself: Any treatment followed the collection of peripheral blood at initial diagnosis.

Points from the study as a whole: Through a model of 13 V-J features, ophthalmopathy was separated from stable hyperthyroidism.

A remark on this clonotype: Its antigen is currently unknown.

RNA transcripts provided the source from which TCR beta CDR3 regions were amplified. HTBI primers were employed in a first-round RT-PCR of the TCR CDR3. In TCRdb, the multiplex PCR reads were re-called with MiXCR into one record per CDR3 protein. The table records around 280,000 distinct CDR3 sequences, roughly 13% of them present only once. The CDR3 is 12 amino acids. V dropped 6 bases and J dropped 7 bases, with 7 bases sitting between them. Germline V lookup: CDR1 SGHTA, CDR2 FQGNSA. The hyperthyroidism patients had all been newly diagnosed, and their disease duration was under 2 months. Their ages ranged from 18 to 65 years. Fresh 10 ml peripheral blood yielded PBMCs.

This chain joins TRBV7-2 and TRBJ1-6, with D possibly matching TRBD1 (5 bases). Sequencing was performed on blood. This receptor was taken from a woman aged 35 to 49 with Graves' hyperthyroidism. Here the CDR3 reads CASRDKNSPLHF. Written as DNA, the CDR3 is TGTGCCAGCAGGGACAAGAATTCACCCCTCCACTTT.